These 12 T cell receptor beta chains came from one sample sequenced in a study of CXCR3-negative and CXCR3-positive naive CD8 T cells. UMI-labeled TRB cDNA libraries were prepared by 5' RACE. TCRdb reanalyzed the 5' RACE reads, giving one entry per CDR3 protein sequence and no DNA. This table holds 84,000 or so distinct CDR3 sequences. The specimen was naive CXCR3- CD8+ T cells from blood. Subset defined: CD45RO-CCR7+CD27+CD95- naive CD8+ T cells lacking CXCR3 (TNR3-). These receptors were obtained from a human donor in good health. Some clones in this sample may be carry-over from other donors' samples.

V gene TRBV28 combines with J gene TRBJ2-3; the TRBD2 assignment by TCRdb is unverifiable without DNA. Germline CDR1 MDHEN, CDR2 SYDVKM. The CDR3 totals 19 residues. CDR3 sequence reads: CASSGTSASGGSSTDTQYF.

The chain recombines TRBV24-1 with TRBJ2-1; TCRdb's assignment of TRBD1 cannot be checked, as there is no DNA. The CDR3 sequence is 15 residues long. CDR1 is KGHDR, CDR2 SFDVKD, per germline. The CDR3 sequence: CATSAGVGSYNEQFF.

The V gene is TRBV7-6, the J gene TRBJ2-3; there is no DNA to check the TCRdb D call of TRBD1. The CDR3 runs 13 residues. The V gene's germline CDR1 is SGHVS and CDR2 FNYEAQ. This chain's CDR3 is CASSLADGGTQYF.

CDR3 protein: CSVENRGEGYEQYF. The rearrangement joins TRBV29-1 to TRBJ2-7; TCRdb's assignment of TRBD1 cannot be checked, as there is no DNA. CDR1 SQVTM and CDR2 ANQGSEA come from the germline V gene. This CDR3 has 14 residues.

J is TRBJ1-2 and V is TRBV14. CDR1 and CDR2 (germline): SGHDN, FVKESK. CDR3 length: 13 amino acids. The CDR3 spells CASSQVTSYGYTF.

The rearrangement uses TRBV20-1 and TRBJ2-7; lacking DNA, the TRBD1 call made by TCRdb goes unchecked. CDR1 and CDR2 from the germline V gene are DFQATT and SNEGSKA (reference sequence). There are 13 residues in the CDR3. This CDR3 is CSATRDTSYEQYF.

V is TRBV4-3 and J is TRBJ2-1; with no DNA, the TCRdb D assignment of TRBD1 cannot be verified. The CDR3 length is 15 residues. From germline, CDR1 is LGHNA and CDR2 YSLEER. The CDR3 region is CASSLLTGTGNEQFF.

This sequence joins TRBV29-1 and TRBJ1-1; TCRdb reports TRBD1, a call that lacks DNA to check it against. CDR3 size: 13 residues. CDR1 is SQVTM and CDR2 is ANQGSEA in the germline V gene. Here the CDR3 reads CSGLTGGETEAFF.

V gene TRBV20-1 combines with J gene TRBJ2-1. Germline lookup yields CDR1 DFQATT and CDR2 SNEGSKA (reference sequence). The CDR3 runs 18 residues. The CDR3 loop is CSARDSVKEASSYNEQFF.

J is TRBJ2-7 and V is TRBV7-2; no DNA is available, so the TRBD1 call from TCRdb remains unchecked. This CDR3 comprises 18 residues. Germline V lookup: CDR1 SGHTA, CDR2 FQGNSA. The CDR3 reads CASSLSSRDRPPTYEQYF.

The chain has TRBV20-1 and TRBJ1-4; checking the TCRdb D call of TRBD1 is not possible without DNA. Germline values: CDR1 DFQATT, CDR2 SNEGSKA (reference sequence). The CDR3 consists of 18 residues. The CDR3 protein is CSARDHGTPKVANEKLFF.

The chain has TRBV5-1 and TRBJ2-7; TCRdb's D call, TRBD1, is unchecked because there is no DNA. From germline, CDR1 is SGHRS and CDR2 YFSETQ. The CDR3 is 13 amino acids. CDR3 protein: CASSSDSTYEQYF.